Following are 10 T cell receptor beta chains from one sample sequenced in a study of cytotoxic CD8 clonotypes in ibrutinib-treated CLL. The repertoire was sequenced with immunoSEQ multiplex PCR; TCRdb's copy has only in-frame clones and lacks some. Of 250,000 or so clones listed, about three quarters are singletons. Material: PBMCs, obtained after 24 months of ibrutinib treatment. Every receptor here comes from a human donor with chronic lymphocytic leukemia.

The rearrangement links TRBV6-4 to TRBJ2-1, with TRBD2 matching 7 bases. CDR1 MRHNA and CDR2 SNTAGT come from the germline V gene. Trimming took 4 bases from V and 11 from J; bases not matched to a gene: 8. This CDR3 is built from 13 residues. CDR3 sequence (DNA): TGTGCCAGCAGTGCCCGGGACTACGATAAGCAGTTCTTC. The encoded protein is CASSARDYDKQFF.

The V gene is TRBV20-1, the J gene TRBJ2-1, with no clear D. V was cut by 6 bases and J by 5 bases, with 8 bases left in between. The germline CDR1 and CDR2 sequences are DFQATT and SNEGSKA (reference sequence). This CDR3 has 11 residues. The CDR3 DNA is TGCAGTGCGCGCCGGAACAATGAGCAGTTCTTC. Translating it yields CSARRNNEQFF.

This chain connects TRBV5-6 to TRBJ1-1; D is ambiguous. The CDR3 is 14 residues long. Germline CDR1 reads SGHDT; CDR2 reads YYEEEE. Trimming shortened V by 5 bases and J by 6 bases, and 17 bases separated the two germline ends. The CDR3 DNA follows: TGTGCCAGCAGTTCGGGAGGAGTAGCCGCTGAAGCTTTCTTT. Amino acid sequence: CASSSGGVAAEAFF.

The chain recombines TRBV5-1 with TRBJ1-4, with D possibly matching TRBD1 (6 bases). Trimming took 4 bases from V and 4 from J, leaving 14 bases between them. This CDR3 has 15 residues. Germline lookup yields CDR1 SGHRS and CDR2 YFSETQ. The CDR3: CASSAETGHNEKLFF. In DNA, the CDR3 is TGCGCCAGCAGCGCGGAGACGGGACATAATGAAAAACTGTTTTTT.

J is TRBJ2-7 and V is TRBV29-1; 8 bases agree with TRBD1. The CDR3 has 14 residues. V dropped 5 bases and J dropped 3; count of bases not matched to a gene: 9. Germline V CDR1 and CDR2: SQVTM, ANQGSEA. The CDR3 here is CSVPAGQGGYEQYF. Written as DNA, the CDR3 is TGCAGCGTTCCAGCCGGACAGGGAGGCTACGAGCAGTACTTC.

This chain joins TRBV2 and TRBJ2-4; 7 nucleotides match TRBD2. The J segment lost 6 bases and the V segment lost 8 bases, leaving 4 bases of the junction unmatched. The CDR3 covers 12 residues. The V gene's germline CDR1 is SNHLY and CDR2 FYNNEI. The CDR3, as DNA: TGTGCCAGCCTGGGCGGGGGAAACATTCAGTACTTC. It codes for CASLGGGNIQYF.

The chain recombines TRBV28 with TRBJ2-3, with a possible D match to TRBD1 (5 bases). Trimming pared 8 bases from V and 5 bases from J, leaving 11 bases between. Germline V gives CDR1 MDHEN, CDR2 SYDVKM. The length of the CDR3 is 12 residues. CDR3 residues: CASSRVVDTQYF. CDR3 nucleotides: TGTGCCAGCTCCAGGGTAGTAGATACGCAGTATTTT.

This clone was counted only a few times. The CDR3 reads CASSSPGYTF. The CDR3 region has the DNA TGTGCCAGCAGTTCACCTGGCTACACCTTC. The chain links TRBV28 to TRBJ1-2; D remains ambiguous. The V gene's germline CDR1 is MDHEN and CDR2 SYDVKM. V was cut by 4 bases and J by 7 bases, with 4 bases left in between. The CDR3 length is 10 residues.

DNA for the CDR3: TGCAGCGTACAAGAGGCCGAGCAGTACTTC. Protein: CSVQEAEQYF. The V gene is TRBV29-1, the J gene TRBJ2-7; unclear D gene. Germline V gene lookup returns CDR1 SQVTM and CDR2 ANQGSEA. The CDR3 is 10 amino acids. V was cut by 6 bases and J by 6 bases, with 9 bases left in between.

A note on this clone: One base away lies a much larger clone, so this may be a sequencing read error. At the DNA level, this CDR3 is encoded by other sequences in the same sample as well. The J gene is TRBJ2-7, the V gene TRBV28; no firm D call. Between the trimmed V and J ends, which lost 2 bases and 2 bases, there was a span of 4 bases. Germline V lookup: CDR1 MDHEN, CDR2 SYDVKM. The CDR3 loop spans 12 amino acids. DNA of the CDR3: TGTGCCAGCAGTTTAAGGGCCTACGAGCAGTACTTC. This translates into CASSLRAYEQYF.